This TCR beta chain was recovered during a study of human T cells and chemical hapten exposure. From the RACE reads, TCRdb called clonotypes with MiXCR, one entry per CDR3 protein. This table holds about 64,000 distinct CDR3 sequences, about 11% found once. The CDR3 sequence is 14 residues long. V was cut by 4 bases and J by 3 bases, with 16 bases left in between. Germline CDR1 SQVTM, CDR2 ANQGSEA. Time point meaning: patch test 3, about 24 weeks after DPC sensitization. Treatment reported: therapeutic diphenylcyclopropenone sensitization with weekly scalp DPC. Before extraction, the whole blood was not fractionated, and total RNA was taken from it. General observations from the study: Alopecia was present in the donors, so their immune response may differ from healthy people's. Compared with pre-sensitization or healthy control sets, expanded TCRs clustered more.

A word on this clonotype: Antigen specificity is unknown.

The source was whole blood, collected in connection with sensitization to the hapten diphenylcyclopropenone (DPC). The sequence came from a woman aged 30 to 39 with alopecia areata. Some clones in this sample may be carry-over from other donors' samples. The chain employs TRBV29-1 and TRBJ2-7; no definite D call. CDR3 DNA: TGCAGCGTTGTAAGGTCCGCGGATTACTACGAGCAGTACTTC. It codes for CSVVRSADYYEQYF.